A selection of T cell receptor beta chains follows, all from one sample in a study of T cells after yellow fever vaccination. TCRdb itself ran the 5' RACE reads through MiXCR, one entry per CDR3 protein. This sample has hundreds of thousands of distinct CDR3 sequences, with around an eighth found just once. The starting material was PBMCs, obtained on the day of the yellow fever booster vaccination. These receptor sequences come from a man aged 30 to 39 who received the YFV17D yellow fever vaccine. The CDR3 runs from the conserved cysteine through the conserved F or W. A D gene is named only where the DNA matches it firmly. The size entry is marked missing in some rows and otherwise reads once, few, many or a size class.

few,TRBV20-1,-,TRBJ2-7,CSASLTGTYEQYF,TGCAGTGCTAGCTTGACGGGGACCTACGAGCAGTACTTC
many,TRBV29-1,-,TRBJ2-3,CSVEDLRWSDTQYF,TGCAGCGTTGAGGACCTCCGGTGGTCAGATACGCAGTATTTT
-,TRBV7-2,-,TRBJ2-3,CASSLAGGSGTQYF,TGTGCCAGCAGCTTAGCGGGAGGTTCGGGGACGCAGTATTTT
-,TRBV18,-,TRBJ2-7,CASSFTGIDTTEQYF,TGTGCCAGCTCATTTACGGGGATAGATACGACGGAGCAGTACTTC
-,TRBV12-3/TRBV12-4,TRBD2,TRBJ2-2,CASRKGLAGHTGELFF,TGTGCCAGCAGGAAGGGGCTAGCGGGGCACACCGGGGAGCTGTTTTTT
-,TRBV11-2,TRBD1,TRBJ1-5,CASSPTGAPTLPQHF,TGTGCCAGCAGCCCGACAGGGGCCCCTACACTGCCCCAGCATTTT
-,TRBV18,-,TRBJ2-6,CASSPPERSRAGANVLTF,TGTGCCAGCTCACCACCGGAAAGATCCAGGGCTGGGGCCAACGTCCTGACTTTC
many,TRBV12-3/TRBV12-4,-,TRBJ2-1,CASSFPGNEQFF,TGTGCCAGCAGTTTCCCTGGGAATGAGCAGTTCTTC
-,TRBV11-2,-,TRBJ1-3,CASSLDRVASGNTIYF,TGTGCCAGCAGCTTAGACAGGGTGGCCTCTGGAAACACCATATATTTT
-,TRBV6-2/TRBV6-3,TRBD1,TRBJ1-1,CASSFQGGAGTEAFF,TGTGCCAGCAGTTTTCAAGGGGGCGCAGGGACTGAAGCTTTCTTT
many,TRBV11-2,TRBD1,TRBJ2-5,CASSLVGTGVWETQYF,TGTGCCAGCAGCTTAGTAGGGACAGGGGTCTGGGAGACCCAGTACTTC
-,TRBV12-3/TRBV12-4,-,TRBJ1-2,CASSLRQLYGYTF,TGTGCCAGCAGTCTCAGACAGCTCTATGGCTACACCTTC
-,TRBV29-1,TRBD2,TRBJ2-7,CSVRTSGASYEQYF,TGCAGCGTGAGAACTAGCGGGGCATCCTACGAGCAGTACTTC
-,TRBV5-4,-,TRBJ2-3,CASSLDSQGSDTQYF,TGTGCCAGCAGCTTGGATTCCCAGGGGTCAGATACGCAGTATTTT
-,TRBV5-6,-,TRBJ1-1,CASNFDGNTEAFF,TGTGCCAGCAACTTTGACGGGAACACTGAAGCTTTCTTT
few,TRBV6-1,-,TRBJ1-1,CASSRAVEEEAFF,TGTGCCAGCAGTCGGGCGGTGGAGGAAGAAGCTTTCTTT
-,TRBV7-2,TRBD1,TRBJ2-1,CASSLDRDRNYNEQFF,TGTGCCAGCAGCTTAGATCGGGACAGAAATTACAATGAGCAGTTCTTC
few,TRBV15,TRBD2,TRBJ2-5,CATSRDRRREAETQYF,TGTGCCACCAGCAGAGACAGGAGGCGGGAGGCAGAGACCCAGTACTTC
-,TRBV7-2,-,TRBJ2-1,CASSSTGTPGHEQFF,TGTGCCAGCAGCTCGACCGGGACCCCAGGGCATGAGCAGTTCTTC
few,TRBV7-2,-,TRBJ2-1,CASSLLAYEQFF,TGTGCCAGCAGCTTACTAGCCTATGAGCAGTTCTTC
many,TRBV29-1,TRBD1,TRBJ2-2,CSVVGTGLVGELFF,TGCAGCGTTGTAGGGACAGGGCTCGTCGGGGAGCTGTTTTTT
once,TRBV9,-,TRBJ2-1,CASGVHNEQFF,TGTGCCAGCGGCGTCCATAATGAGCAGTTCTTC
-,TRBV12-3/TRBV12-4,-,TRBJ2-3,CASSTRTDTQYF,TGTGCCAGCAGCACCCGTACAGATACGCAGTATTTT
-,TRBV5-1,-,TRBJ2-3,CASSVDFNTDTQYF,TGCGCCAGCAGCGTCGACTTTAACACAGATACGCAGTATTTT
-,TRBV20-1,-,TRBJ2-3,CSARRGTDTQYF,TGCAGTGCCCGGCGGGGCACAGATACGCAGTATTTT
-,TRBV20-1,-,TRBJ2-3,CSAPLDWEVTQYF,TGCAGTGCTCCTTTAGACTGGGAGGTTACGCAGTATTTT
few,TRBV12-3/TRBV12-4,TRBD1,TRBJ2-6,CASRKDRGASGANVLTF,TGTGCCAGCAGGAAGGACAGGGGGGCCTCTGGGGCCAACGTCCTGACTTTC
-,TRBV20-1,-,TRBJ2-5,CSASLAAPPERAQYF,TGCAGTGCTAGCCTCGCGGCGCCCCCGGAAAGGGCCCAGTACTTC
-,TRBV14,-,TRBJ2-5,CASSQGGLEGAWEETQYF,TGTGCCAGCAGCCAAGGAGGCTTGGAGGGGGCATGGGAAGAGACCCAGTACTTC
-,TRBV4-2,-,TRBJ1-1,CASSHEHGRGEAFF,TGTGCCAGCAGCCATGAACACGGCCGGGGTGAAGCTTTCTTT
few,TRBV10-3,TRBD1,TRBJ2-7,CAISAGTGPYEQYF,TGTGCCATCAGCGCCGGGACAGGACCCTACGAGCAGTACTTC
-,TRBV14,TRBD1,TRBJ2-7,CASSQSLSGQKYF,TGTGCCAGCAGCCAGAGTCTGTCGGGACAGAAGTACTTC
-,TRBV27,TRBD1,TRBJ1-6,CASRIQDRNNSPLHF,TGTGCCAGCAGGATTCAGGACAGGAATAATTCACCCCTCCACTTT
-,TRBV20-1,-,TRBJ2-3,CSASTPGVQDTQYF,TGCAGTGCCTCGACCCCGGGAGTACAAGATACGCAGTATTTT
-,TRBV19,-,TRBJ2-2,CASSISVHTNTGELFF,TGTGCCAGTAGTATTTCGGTCCACACGAACACCGGGGAGCTGTTTTTT
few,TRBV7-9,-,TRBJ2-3,CASSLSTSRTDTQYF,TGTGCCAGCAGCTTATCTACGTCGAGGACAGATACGCAGTATTTT
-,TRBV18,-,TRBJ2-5,CASSPPNRAGETQYF,TGTGCCAGCTCACCACCTAACAGGGCCGGGGAGACCCAGTACTTC
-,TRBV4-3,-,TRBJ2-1,CASSQGSSGEQFF,TGCGCCAGCAGCCAAGGTTCCAGCGGGGAGCAGTTCTTC
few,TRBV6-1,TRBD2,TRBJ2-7,CASSATSGSEQYF,TGTGCCAGCAGTGCTACTAGCGGGAGCGAGCAGTACTTC
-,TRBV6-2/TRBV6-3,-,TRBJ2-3,CASSAPWAKESTDTQYF,TGTGCCAGCAGTGCGCCATGGGCGAAGGAGAGCACAGATACGCAGTATTTT
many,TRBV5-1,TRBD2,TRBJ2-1,CASSIGLAGNNEQFF,TGCGCCAGCAGCATAGGACTAGCGGGGAATAATGAGCAGTTCTTC
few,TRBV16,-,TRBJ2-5,CASSQRSQETQYF,TGTGCCAGCAGCCAGCGCAGTCAAGAGACCCAGTACTTC
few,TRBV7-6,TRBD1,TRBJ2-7,CASSLEPPAVTGEVEQYF,TGTGCCAGCAGCTTAGAGCCGCCCGCTGTGACAGGGGAGGTCGAGCAGTACTTC
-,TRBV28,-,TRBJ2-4,CASRDGKNIQYF,TGTGCCAGCCGGGACGGCAAAAACATTCAGTACTTC
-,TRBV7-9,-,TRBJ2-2,CASSQPTRELFF,TGTGCCAGCAGCCAACCGACGAGGGAGCTGTTTTTT
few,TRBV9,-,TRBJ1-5,CASSVEGSSNQPQHF,TGTGCCAGCAGCGTAGAGGGCAGTAGCAATCAGCCCCAGCATTTT
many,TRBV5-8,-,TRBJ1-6,CASSQDSHWGGSPLHF,TGTGCCAGCAGCCAGGACAGCCACTGGGGCGGTTCACCCCTCCACTTT
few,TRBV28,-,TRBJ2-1,CASSLQAEGQFF,TGTGCCAGCAGTCTACAGGCGGAAGGGCAGTTCTTC
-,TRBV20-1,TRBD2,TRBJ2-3,CSARSLREARDTQYF,TGCAGTGCTAGATCCTTGCGGGAGGCCAGGGATACGCAGTATTTT
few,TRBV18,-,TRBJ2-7,CASSPGTGQQYF,TGTGCCAGCTCACCCGGGACGGGCCAGCAGTACTTC